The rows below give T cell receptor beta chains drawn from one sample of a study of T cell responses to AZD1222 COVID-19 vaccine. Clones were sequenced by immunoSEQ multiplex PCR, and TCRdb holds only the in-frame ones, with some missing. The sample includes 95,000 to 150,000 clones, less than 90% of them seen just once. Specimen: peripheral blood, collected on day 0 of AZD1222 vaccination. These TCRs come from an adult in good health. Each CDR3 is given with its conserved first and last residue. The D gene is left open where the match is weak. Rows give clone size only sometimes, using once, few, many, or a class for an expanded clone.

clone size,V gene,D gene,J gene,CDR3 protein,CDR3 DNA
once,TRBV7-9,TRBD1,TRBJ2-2,CASSLGQGVYAGELFF,TGTGCCAGCAGCTTGGGACAGGGAGTATATGCCGGGGAGCTGTTTTTT
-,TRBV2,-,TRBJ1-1,CASSAGSTGIMNTEAFF,TGTGCCAGCAGTGCCGGGTCTACCGGCATAATGAACACTGAAGCTTTCTTT
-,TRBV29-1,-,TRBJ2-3,CSVGPVESDTQYF,TGCAGCGTAGGACCAGTAGAGTCAGATACGCAGTATTTT
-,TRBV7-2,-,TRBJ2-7,CASSLAGKYEQYF,TGTGCCAGCAGCTTAGCAGGGAAGTACGAGCAGTACTTC
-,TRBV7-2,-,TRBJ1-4,CASSLNAGEGEKLFF,TGTGCCAGCAGCTTAAACGCAGGGGAGGGTGAAAAACTGTTTTTT
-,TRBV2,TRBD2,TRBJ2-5,CASSGHETQYF,TGTGCCAGTAGCGGGCACGAGACCCAGTACTTC
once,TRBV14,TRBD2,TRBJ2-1,CASRQTGGLNNEQFF,TGTGCCAGCAGACAGACGGGGGGGCTTAACAATGAGCAGTTCTTC
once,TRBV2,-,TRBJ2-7,CASSTASWDEQYF,TGTGCCAGCAGCACCGCTTCTTGGGACGAGCAGTACTTC
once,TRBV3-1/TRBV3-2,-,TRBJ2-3,CASSQRSGSTDTQYF,TGTGCCAGCAGCCAAAGGTCGGGGAGCACAGATACGCAGTATTTT
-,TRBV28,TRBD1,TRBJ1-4,CASSLLDRELFF,TGTGCCAGCAGTTTGCTCGACAGGGAACTGTTTTTT
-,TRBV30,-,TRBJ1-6,CAWMGSGNSPLHF,TGTGCCTGGATGGGGTCGGGGAATTCACCCCTCCACTTT
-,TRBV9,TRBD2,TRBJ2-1,CASTLAGPRSEQFF,TGTGCCAGCACCCTAGCGGGACCCCGCTCCGAGCAGTTCTTC
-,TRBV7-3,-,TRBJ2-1,CASSLIQGRGNEQFF,TGTGCCAGCAGCTTAATACAGGGGAGGGGCAATGAGCAGTTCTTC
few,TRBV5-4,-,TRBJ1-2,CASSLGGANYGYTF,TGTGCCAGCAGCTTAGGTGGGGCTAACTATGGCTACACCTTC
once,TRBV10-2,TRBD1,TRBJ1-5,CATRGRDSNQPQHF,TGCGCCACCAGGGGGCGGGATAGCAATCAGCCCCAGCATTTT
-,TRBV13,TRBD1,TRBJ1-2,CASSRRQGRNNYGYTF,TGTGCCAGCAGCCGTCGACAGGGACGAAACAACTATGGCTACACCTTC